This TCR beta chain was recovered during a study of molecular identifiers for immune sequencing clone quantification. For the study at large: Replicates involved a five-way split of RNA from around 18,000 or 91,000 naive CD8 cells, with sequencing of four. General observations from the study: Clones with over 20 RNA copies captured over 97% of effector molecules but under 1% of naive ones.

The germline gives CDR1 DFQATT, CDR2 SNEGSKA (reference sequence). The CDR3 covers 14 residues. Trimming took 3 bases from V and 3 from J, leaving 15 bases between them. This clonotype has ten or more counts. Its antigen remains unknown. Libraries of naive CD8 T cells were made from approximately 22,000 to 940,000 sorted cells. They used 10%, 30% or 50% RNA. TCR libraries were built in bulk with a published protocol and specific TCR primers. TCRdb recomputed calls from the PCR reads with MiXCR, one row per CDR3 protein. Among over 600,000 distinct CDR3 sequences listed, 20% were seen once. The clonotype originates from a human donor in good health. Some libraries in this study had Jurkat cell RNA spiked in. Input material: naive CD8+ T cells from blood, with Jurkat cell RNA spiked in. As to subset: FACS-sorted CD8+CD4-CCR7+CD45RA+ naive T cells. The rearrangement joins TRBV20-1 to TRBJ2-7, with a weak D call TRBD1 (5 bases). CDR3: CSASPGPSDYEQYF. CDR3 coding DNA: TGCAGTGCTAGCCCAGGGCCCTCCGACTACGAGCAGTACTTC.